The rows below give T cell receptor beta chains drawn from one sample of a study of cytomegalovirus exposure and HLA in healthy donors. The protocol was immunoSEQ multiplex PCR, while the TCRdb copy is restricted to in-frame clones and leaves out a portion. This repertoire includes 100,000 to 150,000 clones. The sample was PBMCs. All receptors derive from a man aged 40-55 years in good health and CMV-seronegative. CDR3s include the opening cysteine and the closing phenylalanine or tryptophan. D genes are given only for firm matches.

CASSLDTYEQYF TGTGCCAGCAGCTTAGATACCTACGAGCAGTACTTC TRBJ2-7 TRBV11-3 NA
CASRQTSGSHEQYF TGTGCCAGCAGGCAGACTAGCGGGAGCCACGAGCAGTACTTC TRBJ2-7 TRBV27 TRBD2
CASSSTSGETQYF TGCGCCAGCAGCTCTACTAGCGGTGAGACCCAGTACTTC TRBJ2-5 TRBV5-1 TRBD2
CASSQVAGELRNEQFF TGTGCCAGCAGCCAAGTGGCGGGAGAGCTGCGCAATGAGCAGTTCTTC TRBJ2-1 TRBV4-2 TRBD2
CASSTGRTEAEQYF TGTGCCAGCAGCACTGGCCGGACGGAGGCCGAGCAGTACTTC TRBJ2-7 TRBV7-9 NA
CASSPGLGAGELFF TGTGCCAGCAGCCCGGGACTGGGGGCCGGGGAGCTGTTTTTT TRBJ2-2 TRBV7-3 NA
CASSLAGGDGETQYF TGCGCCAGCAGCTTGGCAGGGGGCGACGGAGAGACCCAGTACTTC TRBJ2-5 TRBV5-1 TRBD1
CAWSVRGRTTEAFF TGTGCCTGGAGTGTACGGGGTCGGACCACTGAAGCTTTCTTT TRBJ1-1 TRBV30 NA
CSVFSETQYF TGCAGCGTTTTCTCTGAGACCCAGTACTTC TRBJ2-5 TRBV29-1 NA
CASSHPEGRPNQPQHF TGCGCCAGCAGCCACCCGGAGGGCAGGCCCAATCAGCCCCAGCATTTT TRBJ1-5 TRBV4-1 NA
CASSERDRVTEAFF TGTGCCAGCAGTGAACGGGACAGGGTCACTGAAGCTTTCTTT TRBJ1-1 TRBV2 TRBD1
CASRLDRAGANVLTF TGTGCCAGCAGACTGGACAGGGCTGGGGCCAACGTCCTGACTTTC TRBJ2-6 TRBV5-4 TRBD1
CASSPHIDTQYF TGTGCCAGCAGCCCCCACATAGATACGCAGTATTTT TRBJ2-3 TRBV11-3 NA
CASSPENSYEQYF TGTGCCAGCTCACCAGAGAACAGCTACGAGCAGTACTTC TRBJ2-7 TRBV18 NA
CASSVNRGNTEAFF TGTGCCAGCAGTGTAAACAGGGGCAACACTGAAGCTTTCTTT TRBJ1-1 TRBV2 TRBD1
CASSPRDRLIGYTF TGTGCCAGTAGTCCCCGGGACAGACTTATAGGCTACACCTTC TRBJ1-2 TRBV19 TRBD1
CASSLGLAGNTGELFF TGCGCCAGCAGCTTGGGACTAGCGGGTAACACCGGGGAGCTGTTTTTT TRBJ2-2 TRBV5-1 TRBD2
CASGLGTGATDTQYF TGTGCTAGTGGTTTGGGAACTGGGGCCACAGATACGCAGTATTTT TRBJ2-3 TRBV12-5 NA
CASSEARKTGGQTQYF TGTGCCAGCAGTGAAGCGCGAAAGACAGGGGGACAGACCCAGTACTTC TRBJ2-5 TRBV6-1 TRBD1
CASGLAGGYEQYF TGTGCCAGCGGACTAGCGGGAGGTTACGAGCAGTACTTC TRBJ2-7 TRBV7-9 TRBD2